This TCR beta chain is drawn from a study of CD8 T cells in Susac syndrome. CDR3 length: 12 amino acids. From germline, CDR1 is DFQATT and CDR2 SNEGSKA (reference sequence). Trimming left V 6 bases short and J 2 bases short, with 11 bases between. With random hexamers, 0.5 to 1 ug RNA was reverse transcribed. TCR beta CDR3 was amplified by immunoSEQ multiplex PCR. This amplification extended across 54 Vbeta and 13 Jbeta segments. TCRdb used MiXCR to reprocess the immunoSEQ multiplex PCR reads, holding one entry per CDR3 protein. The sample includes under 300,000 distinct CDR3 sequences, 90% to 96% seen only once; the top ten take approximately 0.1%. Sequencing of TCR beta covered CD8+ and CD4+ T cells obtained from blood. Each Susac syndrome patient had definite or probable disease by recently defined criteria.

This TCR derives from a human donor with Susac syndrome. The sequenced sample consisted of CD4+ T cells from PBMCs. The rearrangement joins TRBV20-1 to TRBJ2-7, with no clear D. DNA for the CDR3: TGCAGTGCCCTGGATCCTACCTACGAGCAGTACTTC. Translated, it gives CSALDPTYEQYF.